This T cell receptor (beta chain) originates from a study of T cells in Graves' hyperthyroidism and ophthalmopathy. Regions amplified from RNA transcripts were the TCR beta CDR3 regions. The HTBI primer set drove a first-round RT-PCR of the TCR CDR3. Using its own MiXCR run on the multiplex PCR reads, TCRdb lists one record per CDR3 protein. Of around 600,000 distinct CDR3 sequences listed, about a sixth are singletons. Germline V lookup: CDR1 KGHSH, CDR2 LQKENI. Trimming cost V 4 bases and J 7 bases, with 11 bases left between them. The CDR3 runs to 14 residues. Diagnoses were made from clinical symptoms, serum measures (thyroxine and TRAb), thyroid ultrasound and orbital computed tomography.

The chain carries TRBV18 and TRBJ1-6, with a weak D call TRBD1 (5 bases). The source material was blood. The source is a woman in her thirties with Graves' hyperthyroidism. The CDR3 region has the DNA TGTGCCAGCTCACGGATGACAGCAAATTCACCCCTCCACTTT. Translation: CASSRMTANSPLHF.